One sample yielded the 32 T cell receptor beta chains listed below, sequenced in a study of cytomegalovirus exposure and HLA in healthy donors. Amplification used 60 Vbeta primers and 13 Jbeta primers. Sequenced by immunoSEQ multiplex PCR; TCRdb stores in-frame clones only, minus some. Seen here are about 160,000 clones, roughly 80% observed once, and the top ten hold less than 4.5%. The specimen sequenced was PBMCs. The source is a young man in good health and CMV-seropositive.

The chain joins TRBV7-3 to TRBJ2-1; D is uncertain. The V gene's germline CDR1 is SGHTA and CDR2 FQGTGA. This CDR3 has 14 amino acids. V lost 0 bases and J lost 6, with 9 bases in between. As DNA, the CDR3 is TGTGCCAGCAGCTTAACGGCTGCCACCAATGAGCAGTTCTTC. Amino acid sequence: CASSLTAATNEQFF.

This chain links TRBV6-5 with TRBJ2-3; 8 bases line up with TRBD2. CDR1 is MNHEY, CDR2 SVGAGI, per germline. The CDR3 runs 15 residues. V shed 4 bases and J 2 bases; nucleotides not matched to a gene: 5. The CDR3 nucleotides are TGTGCCAGCAGTTCCCGGGGGGGGGCCACAGATACGCAGTATTTT. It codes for CASSSRGGATDTQYF.

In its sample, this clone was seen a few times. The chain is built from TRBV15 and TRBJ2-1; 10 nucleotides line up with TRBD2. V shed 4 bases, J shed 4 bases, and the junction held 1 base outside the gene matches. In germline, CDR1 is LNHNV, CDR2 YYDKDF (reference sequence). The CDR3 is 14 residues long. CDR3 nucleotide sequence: TGTGCCACCAGCAATAGCGGGGGGTACAATGAGCAGTTCTTC. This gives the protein CATSNSGGYNEQFF.

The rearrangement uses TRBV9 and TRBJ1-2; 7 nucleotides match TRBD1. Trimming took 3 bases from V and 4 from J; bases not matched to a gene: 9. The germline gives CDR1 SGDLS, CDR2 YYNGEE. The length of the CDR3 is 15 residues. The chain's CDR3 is CASSEGTAVGYGYTF. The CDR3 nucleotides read TGTGCCAGCAGCGAAGGGACAGCCGTTGGCTATGGCTACACCTTC.

The CDR3 loop is CAISDLTSGGDTDTQYF. In DNA form, the CDR3 reads TGTGCCATCAGTGACTTGACTAGCGGGGGTGACACAGATACGCAGTATTTT. This sequence joins TRBV10-3 and TRBJ2-3; 12 positions agree with TRBD2. The CDR3 runs to 17 residues. Unmatched junction bases numbered 6, after V lost 3 bases and J lost 2 bases. The germline V gene has CDR1 ENHRY and CDR2 SYGVKD.

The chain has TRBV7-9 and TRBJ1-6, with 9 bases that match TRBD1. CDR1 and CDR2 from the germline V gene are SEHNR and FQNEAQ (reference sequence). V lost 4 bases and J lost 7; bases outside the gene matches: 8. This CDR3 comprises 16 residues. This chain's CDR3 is CASSSYRGQENSPLHF. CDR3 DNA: TGTGCCAGCAGCTCATACAGGGGGCAGGAGAATTCACCCCTCCACTTT.

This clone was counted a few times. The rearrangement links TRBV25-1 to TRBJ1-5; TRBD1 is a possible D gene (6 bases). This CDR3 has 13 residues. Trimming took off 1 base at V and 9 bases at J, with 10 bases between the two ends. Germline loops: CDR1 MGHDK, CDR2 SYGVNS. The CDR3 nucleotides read TGTGCCAGCAGTGAATTGGACAGATCGCCCCAGCATTTT. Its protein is CASSELDRSPQHF.

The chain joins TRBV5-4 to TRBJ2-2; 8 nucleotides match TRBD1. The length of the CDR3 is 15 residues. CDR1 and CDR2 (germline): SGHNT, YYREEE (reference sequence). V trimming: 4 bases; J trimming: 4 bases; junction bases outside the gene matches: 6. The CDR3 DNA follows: TGTGCCAGCAGCCCGGGACAGGATGGCACCGGGGAGCTGTTTTTT. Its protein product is CASSPGQDGTGELFF.

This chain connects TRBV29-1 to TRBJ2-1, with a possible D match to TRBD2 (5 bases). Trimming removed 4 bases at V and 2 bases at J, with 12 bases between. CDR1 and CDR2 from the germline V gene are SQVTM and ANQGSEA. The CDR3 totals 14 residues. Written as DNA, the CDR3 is TGCAGCGTTGTCTCCGGGGTGACCTACAATGAGCAGTTCTTC. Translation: CSVVSGVTYNEQFF.

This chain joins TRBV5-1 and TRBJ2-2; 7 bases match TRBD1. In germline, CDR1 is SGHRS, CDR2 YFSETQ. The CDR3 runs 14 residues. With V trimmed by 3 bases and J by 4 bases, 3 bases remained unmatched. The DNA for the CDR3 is TGCGCCAGCAGCTCACAGGGGTCCACCGGGGAGCTGTTTTTT. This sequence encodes CASSSQGSTGELFF. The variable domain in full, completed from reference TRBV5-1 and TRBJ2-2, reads KAGVTQTPRYLIKTRGQQVTLSCSPISGHRSVSWYQQTPGQGLQFLFEYFSETQRNKGNFPGRFSGRQFSNSRSEMNVSTLELGDSALYLCASSSQGSTGELFFGEGSRLTVL.

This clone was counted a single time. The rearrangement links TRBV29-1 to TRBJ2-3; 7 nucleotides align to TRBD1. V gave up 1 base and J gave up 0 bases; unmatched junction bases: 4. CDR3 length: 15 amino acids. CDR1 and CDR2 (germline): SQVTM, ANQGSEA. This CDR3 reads CSVEVGTASTDTQYF. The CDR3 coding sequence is TGCAGCGTTGAAGTAGGGACAGCGAGCACAGATACGCAGTATTTT.

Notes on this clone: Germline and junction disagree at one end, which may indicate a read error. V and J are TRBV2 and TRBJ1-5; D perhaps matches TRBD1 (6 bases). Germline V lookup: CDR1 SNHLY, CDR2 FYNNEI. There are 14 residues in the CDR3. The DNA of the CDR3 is TGTGCCAGCAGCGAAGGGGACATAGGTCAGCCCCAGCATTTT. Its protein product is CASSEGDIGQPQHF.

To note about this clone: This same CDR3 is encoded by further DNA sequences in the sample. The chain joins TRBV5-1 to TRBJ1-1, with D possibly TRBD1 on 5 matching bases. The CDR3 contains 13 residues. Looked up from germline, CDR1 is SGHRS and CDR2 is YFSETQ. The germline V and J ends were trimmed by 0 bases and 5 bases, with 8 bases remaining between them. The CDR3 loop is CASSLAGETEAFF. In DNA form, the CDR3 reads TGCGCCAGCAGCTTGGCGGGGGAAACTGAAGCTTTCTTT.

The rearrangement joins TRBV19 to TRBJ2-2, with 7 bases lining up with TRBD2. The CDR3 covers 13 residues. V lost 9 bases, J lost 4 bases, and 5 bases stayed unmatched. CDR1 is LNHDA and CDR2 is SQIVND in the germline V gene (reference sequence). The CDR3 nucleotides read TGTGCCAGCGCGTGGGGGGGCACCGGGGAGCTGTTTTTT. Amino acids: CASAWGGTGELFF.

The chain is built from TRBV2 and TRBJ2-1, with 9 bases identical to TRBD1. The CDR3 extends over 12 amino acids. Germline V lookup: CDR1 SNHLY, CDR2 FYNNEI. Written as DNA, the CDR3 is TGTGCGTGGGACAGGGAAAACAATGAGCAGTTCTTC. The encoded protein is CAWDRENNEQFF.

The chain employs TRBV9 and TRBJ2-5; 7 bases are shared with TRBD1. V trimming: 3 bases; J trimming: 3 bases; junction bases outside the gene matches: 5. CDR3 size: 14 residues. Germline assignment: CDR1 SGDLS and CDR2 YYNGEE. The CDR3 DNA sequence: TGTGCCAGCAGCGGACCCGGGACAGAAGAGACCCAGTACTTC. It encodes CASSGPGTEETQYF.

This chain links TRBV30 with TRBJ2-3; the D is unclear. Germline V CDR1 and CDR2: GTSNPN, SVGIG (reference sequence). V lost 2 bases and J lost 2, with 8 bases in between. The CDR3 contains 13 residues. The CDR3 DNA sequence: TGTGCCTGGAGTTCGTCTATCACAGATACGCAGTATTTT. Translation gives CAWSSSITDTQYF.

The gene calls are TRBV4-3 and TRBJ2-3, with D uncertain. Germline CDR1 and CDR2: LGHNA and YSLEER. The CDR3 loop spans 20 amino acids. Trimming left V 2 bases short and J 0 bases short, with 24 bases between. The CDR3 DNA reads TGCGCCAGCAGCCAAACATTAAACCGGAGTCATCTAATTAGCACAGATACGCAGTATTTT. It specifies CASSQTLNRSHLISTDTQYF.

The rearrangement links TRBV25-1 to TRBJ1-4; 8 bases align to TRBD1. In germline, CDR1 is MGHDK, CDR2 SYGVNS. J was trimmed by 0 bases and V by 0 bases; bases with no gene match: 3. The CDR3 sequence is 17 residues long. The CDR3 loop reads CASSEYKQGATNEKLFF. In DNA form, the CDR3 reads TGTGCCAGCAGTGAATATAAACAGGGGGCAACTAATGAAAAACTGTTTTTT.

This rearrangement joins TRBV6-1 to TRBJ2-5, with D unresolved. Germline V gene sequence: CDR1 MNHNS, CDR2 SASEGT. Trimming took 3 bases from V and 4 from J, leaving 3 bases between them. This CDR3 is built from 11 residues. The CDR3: CASSDRETQYF. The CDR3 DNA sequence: TGTGCCAGCAGTGACAGAGAGACCCAGTACTTC.

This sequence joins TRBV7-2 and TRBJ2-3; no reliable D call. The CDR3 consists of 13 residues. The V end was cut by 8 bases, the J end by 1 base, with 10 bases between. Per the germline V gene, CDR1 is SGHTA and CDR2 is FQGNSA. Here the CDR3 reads CASDPRGTDTQYF. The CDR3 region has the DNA TGTGCCAGCGACCCTAGAGGCACAGATACGCAGTATTTT.

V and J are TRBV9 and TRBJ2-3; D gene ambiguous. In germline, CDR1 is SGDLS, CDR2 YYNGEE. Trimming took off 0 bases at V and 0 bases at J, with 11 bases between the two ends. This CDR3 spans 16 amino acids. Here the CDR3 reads CASSVGAGFSTDTQYF. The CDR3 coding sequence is TGTGCCAGCAGCGTAGGGGCAGGCTTTAGCACAGATACGCAGTATTTT.

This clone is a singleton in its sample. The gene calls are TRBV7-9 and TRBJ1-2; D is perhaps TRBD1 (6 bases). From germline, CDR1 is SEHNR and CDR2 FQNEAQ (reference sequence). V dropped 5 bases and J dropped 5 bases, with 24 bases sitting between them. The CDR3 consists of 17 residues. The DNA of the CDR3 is TGTGCCAGCAGCGCAAGAATGGGGACACGGACCTCGTATGGCTACACCTTC. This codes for CASSARMGTRTSYGYTF.

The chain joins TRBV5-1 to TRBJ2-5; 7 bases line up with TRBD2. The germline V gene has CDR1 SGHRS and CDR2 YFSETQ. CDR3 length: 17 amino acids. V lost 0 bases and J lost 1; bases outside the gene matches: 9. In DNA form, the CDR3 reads TGCGCCAGCAGCTTGGAGCCGGGGGGAAGCAGCCAAGAGACCCAGTACTTC. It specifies CASSLEPGGSSQETQYF. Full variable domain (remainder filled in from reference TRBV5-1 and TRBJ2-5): KAGVTQTPRYLIKTRGQQVTLSCSPISGHRSVSWYQQTPGQGLQFLFEYFSETQRNKGNFPGRFSGRQFSNSRSEMNVSTLELGDSALYLCASSLEPGGSSQETQYFGPGTRLLVL.

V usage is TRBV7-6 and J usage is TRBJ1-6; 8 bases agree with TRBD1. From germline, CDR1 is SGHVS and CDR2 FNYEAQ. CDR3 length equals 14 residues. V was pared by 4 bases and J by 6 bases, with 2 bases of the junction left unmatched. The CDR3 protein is CASSYGQGNSPLHF. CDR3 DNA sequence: TGTGCCAGCAGCTACGGACAGGGTAATTCACCCCTCCACTTT.

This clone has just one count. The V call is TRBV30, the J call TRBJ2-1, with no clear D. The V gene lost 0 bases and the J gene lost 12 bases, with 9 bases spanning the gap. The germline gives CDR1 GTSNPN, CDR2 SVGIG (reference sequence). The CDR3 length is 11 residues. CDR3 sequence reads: CAWSVLLGQFF. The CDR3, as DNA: TGTGCCTGGAGTGTACTCCTAGGGCAGTTCTTC.

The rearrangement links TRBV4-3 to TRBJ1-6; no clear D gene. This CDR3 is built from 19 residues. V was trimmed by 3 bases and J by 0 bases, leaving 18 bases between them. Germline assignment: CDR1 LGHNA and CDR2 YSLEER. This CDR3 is CASSHYTTGGSSYNSPLHF. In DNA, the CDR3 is TGCGCCAGCAGCCACTACACCACCGGCGGTAGCTCCTATAATTCACCCCTCCACTTT.

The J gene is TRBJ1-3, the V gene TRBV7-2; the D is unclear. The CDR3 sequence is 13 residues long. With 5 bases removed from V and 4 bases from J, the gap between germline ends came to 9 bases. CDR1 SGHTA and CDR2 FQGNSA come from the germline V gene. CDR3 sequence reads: CASSVRGGNTIYF. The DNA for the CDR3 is TGTGCCAGCAGCGTAAGAGGGGGAAACACCATATATTTT.

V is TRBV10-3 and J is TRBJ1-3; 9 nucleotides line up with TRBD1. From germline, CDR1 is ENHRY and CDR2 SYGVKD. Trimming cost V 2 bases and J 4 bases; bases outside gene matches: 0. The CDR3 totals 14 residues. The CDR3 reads CAISEGTGGNTIYF. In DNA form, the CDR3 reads TGTGCCATCAGTGAGGGGACAGGGGGAAACACCATATATTTT.

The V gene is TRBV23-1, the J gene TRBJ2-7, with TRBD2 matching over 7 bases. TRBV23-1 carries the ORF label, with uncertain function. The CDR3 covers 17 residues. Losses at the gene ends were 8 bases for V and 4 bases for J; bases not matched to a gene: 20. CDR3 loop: CASGPGRPSGGTYEQYF. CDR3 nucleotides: TGCGCCAGCGGCCCAGGACGGCCTAGCGGAGGGACGTACGAGCAGTACTTC.

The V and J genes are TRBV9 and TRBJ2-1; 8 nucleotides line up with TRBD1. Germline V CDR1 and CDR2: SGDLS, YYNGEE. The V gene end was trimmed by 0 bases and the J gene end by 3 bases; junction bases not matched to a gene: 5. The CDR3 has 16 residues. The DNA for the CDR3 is TGTGCCAGCAGCGTAGGGACAGGGAAAAACTACAATGAGCAGTTCTTC. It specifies CASSVGTGKNYNEQFF.

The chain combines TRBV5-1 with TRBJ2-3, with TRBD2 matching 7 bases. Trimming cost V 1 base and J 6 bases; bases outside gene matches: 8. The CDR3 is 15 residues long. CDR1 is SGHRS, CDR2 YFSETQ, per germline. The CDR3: CASSLSTGGGDTQYF. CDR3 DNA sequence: TGCGCCAGCAGCTTGTCAACGGGGGGAGGGGATACGCAGTATTTT.